These 13 T cell receptor beta chains were all obtained from the same sample, sequenced in a study of shared clonotypes between healthy human individuals. Assay used: immunoSEQ multiplex PCR; TCRdb lists only in-frame clones, some missing. The sample yields roughly 490,000 clones, about 82% seen once. Sequenced: PBMCs. The receptors shown here come from a woman aged 40 to 50 in good health. Some clones in this sample may be carry-over from other donors' samples.

This sequence joins TRBV28 and TRBJ1-4; 9 nucleotides line up with TRBD1. The germline V gene has CDR1 MDHEN and CDR2 SYDVKM. The CDR3 is 16 residues long. The ends lost 5 bases at V and 8 bases at J; junction bases unmatched: 12. CDR3 region: CASSPGLGTGWEKLFF. CDR3 nucleotide sequence: TGTGCCAGCAGTCCTGGGCTGGGGACAGGGTGGGAAAAACTGTTTTTT.

The chain couples TRBV5-4 to TRBJ1-2, with D maybe TRBD1 (6 bases). Trimming left V 4 bases short and J 0 bases short, with 16 bases between. From germline, CDR1 is SGHNT and CDR2 YYREEE (reference sequence). CDR3 length: 16 amino acids. The CDR3 loop reads CASSPTGAVTNYGYTF. The CDR3 nucleotides are TGTGCCAGCAGCCCCACGGGGGCAGTTACTAACTATGGCTACACCTTC.

The chain joins TRBV2 to TRBJ1-1; the D gene is possibly TRBD1 (5 bases). There are 15 residues in the CDR3. Germline-derived CDR1 and CDR2 are SNHLY and FYNNEI. The V and J ends lost 4 bases and 0 bases respectively, with 12 bases between them. This CDR3 reads CASSVQGVLNTEAFF. The CDR3 DNA follows: TGTGCCAGCAGTGTCCAGGGTGTCTTGAACACTGAAGCTTTCTTT.

This clone was found a few times. V gene TRBV18 combines with J gene TRBJ2-7; D is unclear. The V end was cut by 5 bases, the J end by 1 base, with 9 bases between. Germline CDR1 KGHSH, CDR2 LQKENI. This CDR3 contains 13 residues. DNA for the CDR3: TGTGCCAGCTCAGTGACCGCTTCCTACGAGCAGTACTTC. Translating it yields CASSVTASYEQYF.

The J gene is TRBJ2-2, the V gene TRBV11-3; D is perhaps TRBD1 (6 bases). CDR1 and CDR2 (germline): SGHNT, YENEEA. The CDR3 loop spans 15 amino acids. Trimming shortened V by 5 bases and J by 0 bases, and 10 bases separated the two germline ends. This CDR3 is CASSQGSPNTGELFF. For the CDR3, the DNA is TGTGCCAGCAGCCAGGGGTCACCGAACACCGGGGAGCTGTTTTTT. The full variable domain, its missing parts supplied by reference TRBV11-3 and TRBJ2-2, is EAGVVQSPRYKIIEKKQPVAFWCNPISGHNTLYWYLQNLGQGPELLIRYENEEAVDDSQLPKDRFSAERLKGVDSTLKIQPAELGDSAVYLCASSQGSPNTGELFFGEGSRLTVL.

The chain joins TRBV27 to TRBJ2-5; unclear D gene. The germline gives CDR1 MNHEY, CDR2 SMNVEV (reference sequence). The CDR3 spans 15 residues. The V and J ends lost 5 bases and 3 bases respectively, with 16 bases between them. Here the CDR3 DNA reads TGTGCCAGCAGTGCTTATCCTCTAGGAAAAGAGACCCAGTACTTC. It specifies CASSAYPLGKETQYF.

The CDR3 protein is CASSISSGSQKRYEQYF. The CDR3 DNA reads as TGTGCCAGCAGCATATCTAGCGGGAGCCAGAAACGCTACGAGCAGTACTTC. The chain has TRBV13 and TRBJ2-7; 10 bases are shared with TRBD2. Germline CDR1 is PRHDT and CDR2 is FYEKMQ (reference sequence). The CDR3 spans 17 residues. The junction had 13 bases not matched to a gene; V was cut back by 5 bases and J by 3 bases.

The rearrangement joins TRBV5-4 to TRBJ2-1; D is unresolved. Germline V gene data show CDR1 as SGHNT and CDR2 as YYREEE (reference sequence). This CDR3 contains 16 residues. The V end lost 0 bases, the J end lost 6 bases, and 16 bases lay between the germline ends. The CDR3 DNA reads TGTGCCAGCAGCTTGGTTTGGTCCCGAGGCGCCAATGAGCAGTTCTTC. It specifies CASSLVWSRGANEQFF.

A few counts support this clone. This CDR3 is CASSYRGGYEQFF. In DNA, the CDR3 is TGTGCCAGCAGTTACCGGGGGGGCTATGAGCAGTTCTTC. The chain has TRBV6-5 and TRBJ2-1, with TRBD2 matching over 8 bases. The CDR3 is 13 amino acids. Germline CDR1 and CDR2: MNHEY and SVGAGI. The J segment lost 8 bases and the V segment lost 2 bases, leaving 2 bases of the junction unmatched.

Comments on this clone: In the same sample, other DNA sequences code for this CDR3. The chain couples TRBV7-6 to TRBJ2-5, with TRBD2 as a possible D gene (5 bases). The germline CDR1 and CDR2 sequences are SGHVS and FNYEAQ. Trimming removed 6 bases from V and 7 bases from J, with 18 bases in between. This CDR3 spans 14 amino acids. Here the CDR3 DNA reads TGTGCCAGCAGTTTAAGCCCACTAGACGGGACCCAGTACTTC. Amino acids: CASSLSPLDGTQYF.

The chain is built from TRBV5-6 and TRBJ1-2; TRBD1 is a possible D gene (6 bases). V lost 4 bases, J lost 8 bases, and 15 bases lay in between. CDR1 is SGHDT and CDR2 is YYEEEE in the germline V gene. The CDR3 totals 13 residues. CDR3 residues: CASSRNTGKGYTF. The CDR3 DNA sequence: TGTGCCAGCAGCCGGAATACAGGGAAGGGCTACACCTTC.

The CDR3: CAIQNRDSLRYGYTF. The CDR3 region has the DNA TGTGCCATTCAGAACAGGGATTCGCTACGCTATGGCTACACCTTC. V is TRBV10-3 and J is TRBJ1-2; TRBD1 is a possible D gene (6 bases). V lost 9 bases to trimming and J lost 4 bases, with 21 bases between them. Germline V CDR1 and CDR2: ENHRY, SYGVKD. The CDR3 sequence is 15 residues long.

The V and J genes are TRBV10-3 and TRBJ2-2; TRBD2 matches 13 bases. V lost 0 bases, J lost 3 bases, and 1 base stayed unmatched. Germline values: CDR1 ENHRY, CDR2 SYGVKD. This CDR3 has 17 residues. CDR3 coding DNA: TGTGCCATCAGTGAGTCACTAGCGGGAGGGTACACCGGGGAGCTGTTTTTT. The encoded protein is CAISESLAGGYTGELFF.